Listed below are T cell receptor beta chains from one sample, sequenced in a study of CD8+ T cells in alopecia areata. This table comes from immunoSEQ multiplex PCR, and its TCRdb copy is limited to in-frame clones, with some not included. Among around 300,000 clones listed, 60% were seen once. This material consisted of CD4+ T cells sorted from blood, taken around week 54, from a patient treated with tofacitinib. These receptors originate from a human donor with alopecia areata. Each CDR3 is given with its conserved first and last residue. D genes are given only for firm matches. For some rows the clone size is stated as once, few or many, or as a class when expanded; others skip it.

d_gene: -
j_gene: TRBJ1-5
v_gene: TRBV5-1
abundance: -
CDR3nt: TGCGCCAGCAGCTTTAGGGGTAATCAGCCCCAGCATTTT
CDR3aa: CASSFRGNQPQHF

d_gene: TRBD2
j_gene: TRBJ2-5
v_gene: TRBV19
abundance: -
CDR3nt: TGTGCCAGTAGTACACTAGCGGGGAGCCAAGAGACCCAGTACTTC
CDR3aa: CASSTLAGSQETQYF

d_gene: -
j_gene: TRBJ2-5
v_gene: TRBV7-9
abundance: few
CDR3nt: TGTGCCAGCAGCCAAGGACTGGAAGAGACCCAGTACTTC
CDR3aa: CASSQGLEETQYF

d_gene: TRBD1
j_gene: TRBJ1-1
v_gene: TRBV19
abundance: -
CDR3nt: TGTGCCAGTAGTCCCCCCCCGGGACAGGGGCGAAGGGACACTGAAGCTTTCTTT
CDR3aa: CASSPPPGQGRRDTEAFF

d_gene: -
j_gene: TRBJ2-5
v_gene: TRBV15
abundance: once
CDR3nt: TGTGCCACCAGCAGAGATGAGGTAGAGGAGACCCAGTACTTC
CDR3aa: CATSRDEVEETQYF

d_gene: -
j_gene: TRBJ2-2
v_gene: TRBV9
abundance: -
CDR3nt: TGTGCCAGCAATCGGAAGACCGGGGAGCTGTTTTTT
CDR3aa: CASNRKTGELFF

d_gene: -
j_gene: TRBJ2-3
v_gene: TRBV2
abundance: -
CDR3nt: TGTGCCAGCAGTGGGGCCTACAGCACAGATACGCAGTATTTT
CDR3aa: CASSGAYSTDTQYF

d_gene: TRBD2
j_gene: TRBJ2-3
v_gene: TRBV29-1
abundance: -
CDR3nt: TGCAGCGGGACCCCTAGCGGGGACACAGATACGCAGTATTTT
CDR3aa: CSGTPSGDTDTQYF

d_gene: TRBD2
j_gene: TRBJ2-7
v_gene: TRBV7-8
abundance: -
CDR3nt: TGTGCCAGCAGGTCGAGTCAAATTTGGGCTAGCGGACCCTACGAGCAGTACTTC
CDR3aa: CASRSSQIWASGPYEQYF

d_gene: TRBD1
j_gene: TRBJ2-5
v_gene: TRBV13
abundance: -
CDR3nt: TGTGCCGGCGGGACAGGGGCGAAAGAGACCCAGTACTTC
CDR3aa: CAGGTGAKETQYF

d_gene: -
j_gene: TRBJ1-1
v_gene: TRBV25-1
abundance: -
CDR3nt: TGTGCCAGCACCTCCCGGGGAGGGCCTACGGTGGAAGCTTTCTTT
CDR3aa: CASTSRGGPTVEAFF

d_gene: -
j_gene: TRBJ2-7
v_gene: TRBV14
abundance: few
CDR3nt: TGTGCCAGCAGCCGCACAGGGAACTACGAGCAGTACTTC
CDR3aa: CASSRTGNYEQYF

d_gene: -
j_gene: TRBJ2-1
v_gene: TRBV6-6
abundance: -
CDR3nt: -
CDR3aa: CASSSAPGYNEQFF

d_gene: -
j_gene: TRBJ2-7
v_gene: TRBV27
abundance: -
CDR3nt: TGTGCCAGCAGTCAGGGGTACGAGCAGTACTTC
CDR3aa: CASSQGYEQYF

d_gene: -
j_gene: TRBJ1-5
v_gene: TRBV18
abundance: -
CDR3nt: TGTGCCAGCTCACCAGCGGGGGATTATCAGCCCCAGCATTTT
CDR3aa: CASSPAGDYQPQHF

d_gene: -
j_gene: TRBJ1-1
v_gene: TRBV30
abundance: -
CDR3nt: TGTGCCGGTGGACAGCCGGAAGCTTTCTTT
CDR3aa: CAGGQPEAFF

d_gene: -
j_gene: TRBJ2-7
v_gene: TRBV29-1
abundance: -
CDR3nt: TGCAGCGTTGAAGATCCCATTTTAAGCTACGAGCAGTACTTC
CDR3aa: CSVEDPILSYEQYF

d_gene: -
j_gene: TRBJ2-2
v_gene: TRBV4-1
abundance: -
CDR3nt: TGCGCCAGCAGCGGTACTTGGACCGGGGAGCTGTTTTTT
CDR3aa: CASSGTWTGELFF

d_gene: TRBD2
j_gene: TRBJ2-2
v_gene: TRBV5-6
abundance: -
CDR3nt: TGTGCCAGCAGCTTTCCTAGCGGGGCGAACACCGGGGAGCTGTTTTTT
CDR3aa: CASSFPSGANTGELFF

d_gene: TRBD1
j_gene: TRBJ1-1
v_gene: TRBV4-2
abundance: -
CDR3nt: TGTGCCAGCAGCCAAGAAGTTAGGGACAGGGGGGACACTGAAGCTTTCTTT
CDR3aa: CASSQEVRDRGDTEAFF

d_gene: -
j_gene: TRBJ2-2
v_gene: TRBV5-4
abundance: many
CDR3nt: TGTGCCAGCAGCCTCGGCGCGAACACCGGGGAGCTGTTTTTT
CDR3aa: CASSLGANTGELFF

d_gene: -
j_gene: TRBJ1-2
v_gene: TRBV13
abundance: -
CDR3nt: TGTGCCAGCAGCTTATGGGTACAGGGAAGAGGCTACACCTTC
CDR3aa: CASSLWVQGRGYTF

d_gene: TRBD1
j_gene: TRBJ1-2
v_gene: TRBV27
abundance: -
CDR3nt: TGTGCCAGCAGTTTCGCCCAGGGCAGGGGGAACTATGGCTACACCTTC
CDR3aa: CASSFAQGRGNYGYTF

d_gene: -
j_gene: TRBJ1-5
v_gene: TRBV30
abundance: -
CDR3nt: TGTGCCTGGAGCGCAATACATGGCAATCAGCCCCAGCATTTT
CDR3aa: CAWSAIHGNQPQHF

d_gene: -
j_gene: TRBJ1-3
v_gene: TRBV30
abundance: -
CDR3nt: TGTGCCTGGAGTGTATCGACCAACTCTGGAAACACCATATATTTT
CDR3aa: CAWSVSTNSGNTIYF

d_gene: -
j_gene: TRBJ2-7
v_gene: TRBV12-5
abundance: -
CDR3nt: TGTGCTAGTGGTTTGCATTACCCTGGCCACGAGCAGTACTTC
CDR3aa: CASGLHYPGHEQYF

d_gene: -
j_gene: TRBJ2-1
v_gene: TRBV4-2
abundance: once
CDR3nt: TGTGCCAGCAGCCAAGATCAACTAGCATCCTACAATGAGCAGTTCTTC
CDR3aa: CASSQDQLASYNEQFF

d_gene: -
j_gene: TRBJ1-2
v_gene: TRBV19
abundance: once
CDR3nt: TGTGCCAGTAGTATAGGGGATGGCTACACCTTC
CDR3aa: CASSIGDGYTF